This is a list of T cell receptor beta chains from one sample in a study of Graves' ophthalmopathy and Graves' hyperthyroidism. TCRdb processed the multiplex PCR reads anew with MiXCR; each CDR3 protein has one entry. The sample yields around 660,000 distinct CDR3 sequences, roughly 39% seen once. Sample: peripheral blood. The source is an adult man with Graves' ophthalmopathy. CDR3s include the opening cysteine and the closing phenylalanine or tryptophan. A D gene is named only where the DNA matches it firmly. The size of a clone is reported for some rows only, either as once, few or many, or as a class for expanded clones.

TRBV7-9	14	NA	TRBJ2-7	many	CASSLGGVAYEQYF	TGTGCCAGCAGCTTAGGAGGTGTGGCCTACGAGCAGTACTTC
TRBV24-1	14	NA	TRBJ2-2	many	CATRSDKNTGELFF	TGTGCCACCAGATCGGACAAAAACACCGGGGAGCTGTTTTTT
TRBV10-3	13	TRBD2	TRBJ2-5	NA	CAIKREGLETQYF	TGTGCCATCAAGCGGGAGGGCCTTGAGACCCAGTACTTC
TRBV2	13	NA	TRBJ2-7	few	CASYPETSYEQYF	TGTGCCAGCTACCCCGAGACCTCCTACGAGCAGTACTTC
TRBV29-1	13	NA	TRBJ1-3	NA	CSVEKPDGYTIYF	TGCAGCGTTGAGAAGCCGGATGGCTACACCATATATTTT
TRBV10-3	15	NA	TRBJ2-3	NA	CAISDQGLGTDTQYF	TGTGCCATCAGTGACCAGGGGCTGGGCACAGATACGCAGTATTTT
TRBV7-9	15	NA	TRBJ1-2	many	CASSLALGAGYGYTF	TGTGCCAGCAGCTTAGCGTTGGGGGCCGGGTATGGCTACACCTTC
TRBV25-1	13	NA	TRBJ2-5	once	CTSRAGRQETQYF	TGTACCAGCAGAGCAGGGCGCCAAGAGACCCAGTACTTC
TRBV20-1	13	NA	TRBJ2-7	NA	CSALDGGAHEQYF	TGCAGTGCACTCGATGGGGGGGCACACGAGCAGTACTTC
TRBV10-3	14	NA	TRBJ2-7	many	CAIRSSREGYEQYF	TGTGCCATCAGGTCCTCTAGAGAGGGGTACGAGCAGTACTTC
TRBV7-9	11	NA	TRBJ2-1	NA	CASSLFYEQFF	TGTGCCAGCAGCTTATTCTATGAGCAGTTCTTC
TRBV25-1	11	NA	TRBJ1-4	NA	CALSRGEKLFF	TGTGCCCTGTCCAGGGGTGAAAAACTGTTTTTT
TRBV20-1	15	NA	TRBJ2-7	NA	CSASEAGRGSYEQHF	TGCAGTGCTAGTGAGGCGGGCAGGGGCTCCTACGAGCAGCACTTC
TRBV4-1	15	TRBD1	TRBJ2-6	few	CASSQTGVGANVLTF	TGCGCCAGCAGCCAAACAGGGGTCGGGGCCAACGTCCTGACTTTC
TRBV20-1	12	NA	TRBJ2-7	many	CSAPRGTTEQYF	TGCAGTGCTCCCCGGGGGACCACGGAGCAGTACTTC
TRBV7-2	16	TRBD1	TRBJ1-1	many	CARLDRRGYMNTEAFF	TGTGCCAGATTGGACAGGCGGGGTTACATGAACACTGAAGCTTTCTTT
TRBV12-3/TRBV12-4	14	NA	TRBJ1-6	few	CASTLEGYNSPLHF	TGTGCCAGCACCCTAGAGGGCTATAATTCACCCCTCCACTTT
TRBV20-1	12	NA	TRBJ2-7	many	CSARLGTYEQYF	TGCAGTGCTAGGCTAGGGACCTACGAGCAGTACTTC
TRBV2	14	TRBD1	TRBJ2-7	NA	CASKPGQGHHEQYF	TGTGCCAGCAAACCGGGACAGGGGCACCACGAGCAGTACTTC
TRBV13	13	TRBD1	TRBJ2-7	many	CASSTGDSYEQYF	TGTGCCAGCTCGACAGGGGACTCCTACGAGCAGTACTTC
TRBV15	17	TRBD1	TRBJ2-3	NA	CATSRERTGWQADTQYF	TGTGCCACCAGCAGGGAGAGGACAGGGTGGCAAGCTGATACGCAGTATTTT
TRBV6-6	16	TRBD2	TRBJ2-5	many	CASSYPLLAGEETQYF	TGTGCCAGCAGTTACCCCCTTCTAGCGGGGGAAGAGACCCAGTACTTC
TRBV10-3	12	NA	TRBJ2-7	NA	CARGGGFYEQYF	TGTGCTAGAGGGGGGGGATTCTACGAGCAGTACTTC
TRBV7-2	17	NA	TRBJ1-1	many	CASSPSHQVRSNTEAFF	TGTGCCAGCAGCCCCTCCCACCAAGTACGGAGCAACACTGAAGCTTTCTTT
TRBV29-1	16	NA	TRBJ2-3	few	CSVAVGVLTSTDTQYF	TGCAGCGTTGCAGTCGGGGTCCTTACTAGCACAGATACGCAGTATTTT
TRBV7-9	15	NA	TRBJ2-7	NA	CASSGRTGPSYEQYF	TGTGCCAGCAGCGGCCGGACGGGACCCTCCTACGAGCAGTACTTC
TRBV12-3/TRBV12-4	13	NA	TRBJ1-4	NA	CASSVDGAGKLFF	TGTGCCAGCAGCGTAGACGGAGCGGGAAAACTGTTTTTT
TRBV7-9	16	TRBD2	TRBJ2-2	NA	CASSYSGSGFSGELFF	TGTGCCAGCAGCTATAGCGGGAGTGGATTTTCCGGGGAGCTGTTTTTT
TRBV4-3	14	NA	TRBJ1-1	few	CASSQGSKSTEAFF	TGCGCCAGCAGCCAAGGGTCTAAAAGCACTGAAGCTTTCTTT
TRBV20-1	13	TRBD1	TRBJ1-1	NA	CSAGTGGGTEAFF	TGCAGTGCTGGGACAGGGGGGGGCACTGAAGCTTTCTTT
TRBV9	16	NA	TRBJ1-2	many	CASSVGGGQVPYGYTF	TGTGCCAGCAGCGTAGGAGGAGGTCAGGTCCCATATGGCTACACCTTC
TRBV5-1	15	NA	TRBJ2-5	NA	CASSPGASGQETQYF	TGCGCCAGCAGCCCGGGGGCTAGCGGCCAAGAGACCCAGTACTTC
TRBV10-3	8	NA	TRBJ1-3	NA	CAMGPAVW	TGTGCCATGGGTCCAGCGGTTTGG
TRBV25-1	15	NA	TRBJ1-2	NA	CASSASIRVEYGYTF	TGTGCCAGCAGTGCTAGTATCAGGGTTGAGTATGGCTACACCTTC
TRBV15	14	NA	TRBJ2-5	few	CATSSLDGLETQYF	TGTGCCACCAGCAGCTTGGACGGGCTGGAGACCCAGTACTTC
TRBV7-9	14	NA	TRBJ1-3	NA	CASSTGTVRNTIYF	TGTGCCAGCAGCACCGGGACCGTCCGGAACACCATATATTTT
TRBV29-1	11	TRBD1	TRBJ2-7	many	CSVGTGFEQYF	TGCAGCGTAGGGACAGGGTTCGAGCAGTACTTC
TRBV20-1	14	TRBD2	TRBJ2-7	many	CSAKSAGVYREQYF	TGCAGTGCTAAAAGCGCGGGGGTTTATCGCGAGCAGTACTTC
TRBV10-3	15	NA	TRBJ2-5	NA	CAISVSAGQQETQYF	TGTGCCATCAGTGTCTCAGCGGGACAGCAAGAGACCCAGTACTTC
TRBV10-3	12	NA	TRBJ2-1	NA	CAISVGENEQFF	TGTGCCATCAGTGTAGGGGAAAATGAGCAGTTCTTC
TRBV7-3	16	NA	TRBJ2-2	many	CASSLTPRANTGELFF	TGTGCCAGCAGCTTAACACCCAGGGCGAACACCGGGGAGCTGTTTTTT
TRBV2	17	NA	TRBJ1-5	NA	CASSEALRAAINQPQHF	TGTGCCAGCAGTGAAGCGCTCAGGGCCGCGATAAATCAGCCCCAGCATTTT
TRBV29-1	14	TRBD1	TRBJ2-1	few	CSVASGQVNNEQFF	TGCAGCGTTGCTTCTGGACAGGTGAACAATGAGCAGTTCTTC
TRBV11-2	14	NA	TRBJ1-2	many	CASSLVGKNYGYTF	TGTGCCAGCAGCTTAGTTGGCAAGAACTATGGCTACACCTTC
TRBV7-2	16	NA	TRBJ1-1	NA	CASSLLGTLVNTEAFF	TGTGCCAGCAGCTTACTCGGGACGTTGGTGAACACTGAAGCTTTCTTT
TRBV10-2	16	TRBD1	TRBJ1-5	NA	CASRPGQGAYEQPQHF	TGCGCCAGCAGACCGGGACAGGGAGCCTACGAGCAGCCCCAGCATTTT
TRBV7-9	12	NA	TRBJ1-2	many	CASSLEQNGYTF	TGTGCCAGCAGCCTCGAACAGAATGGCTACACCTTC
TRBV10-3	14	TRBD1	TRBJ1-6	NA	CAISRQGGRSPLHF	TGTGCCATCAGTCGACAGGGGGGTAGGTCACCCCTCCACTTT
TRBV19	14	NA	TRBJ1-3	many	CASSPEGGGNTIYF	TGTGCCAGTAGTCCCGAGGGCGGTGGAAACACCATATATTTT
TRBV12-3/TRBV12-4	13	NA	TRBJ2-5	few	CASSPQGKETQYF	TGTGCCAGCAGTCCACAGGGAAAAGAGACCCAGTACTTC
TRBV29-1	12	TRBD1	TRBJ2-6	NA	CSVLTGVYVLTF	TGCAGCGTTCTGACAGGGGTCTACGTCCTGACTTTC
TRBV25-1	14	NA	TRBJ2-7	NA	CASSATRASYEQYF	TGTGCCAGCAGTGCGACGAGGGCCTCCTACGAGCAGTACTTC
TRBV12-5	14	NA	TRBJ2-2	few	CASGRHTNTGELFF	TGTGCTAGTGGACGACATACGAACACCGGGGAGCTGTTTTTT
TRBV5-1	12	NA	TRBJ1-1	NA	CASSLEGEGAFF	TGCGCCAGCAGCTTGGAGGGGGAGGGGGCTTTCTTT
TRBV5-1	14	NA	TRBJ2-7	few	CASRSQGSSYEQYF	TGTGCCAGCAGGTCTCAGGGGAGCTCCTACGAGCAGTACTTC
TRBV5-6	17	NA	TRBJ2-6	many	CASSKRLAGTGANVLTF	TGTGCCAGCAGCAAACGACTGGCAGGGACAGGGGCCAACGTCCTGACTTTC
TRBV10-3	13	NA	TRBJ2-6	NA	CAISESWANVLTF	TGTGCCATCAGTGAGTCGTGGGCCAACGTCCTGACTTTC
TRBV9	14	TRBD1	TRBJ2-7	many	CASSWGTGAYEQYF	TGTGCCAGCAGCTGGGGGACAGGGGCCTACGAGCAGTACTTC
TRBV9	15	NA	TRBJ2-5	many	CASSLDAGLQETQYF	TGTGCCAGCAGCCTAGACGCGGGGTTACAAGAGACCCAGTACTTC
TRBV6-6	17	TRBD1	TRBJ2-2	NA	CASSKGRQGGNTGELFF	TGTGCCAGCAGTAAAGGGAGACAGGGGGGGAACACCGGGGAGCTGTTTTTT